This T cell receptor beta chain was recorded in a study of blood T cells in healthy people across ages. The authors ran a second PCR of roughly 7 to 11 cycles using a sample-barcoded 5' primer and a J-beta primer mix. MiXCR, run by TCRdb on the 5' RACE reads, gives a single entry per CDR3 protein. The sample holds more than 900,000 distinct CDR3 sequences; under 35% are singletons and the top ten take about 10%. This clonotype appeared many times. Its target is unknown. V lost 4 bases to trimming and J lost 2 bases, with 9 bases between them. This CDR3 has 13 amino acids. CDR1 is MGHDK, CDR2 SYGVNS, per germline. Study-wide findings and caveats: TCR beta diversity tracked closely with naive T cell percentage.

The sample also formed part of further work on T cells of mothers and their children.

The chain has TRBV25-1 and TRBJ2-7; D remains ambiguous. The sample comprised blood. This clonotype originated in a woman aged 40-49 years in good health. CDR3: CASSADFPYEQYF. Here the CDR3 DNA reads TGTGCCAGCAGTGCAGACTTCCCCTACGAGCAGTACTTC.